The table lists the clone carrying this TCR beta chain with many counts. Its antigen is undetermined. This specimen belongs to a study of CD8 T cells in ankylosing spondylitis. TCRdb passed the 5' RACE reads through MiXCR, listing each CDR3 protein once. Of almost 45,000 distinct CDR3 sequences in the sample, more than 9.5% were seen once. General study findings and limits: Previously reported in reactive arthritis synovial fluid and blood were some of the motif variants. Reportedly, significant enrichment of disease-linked clones occurred in matched ankylosing spondylitis synovial fluid. Clones linked with disease were CD8+ and fairly uncommon in the peripheral blood.

Sequencing input: blood, either unsorted or a sorted T cell fraction (not recorded which). The TCR originated in a male donor with ankylosing spondylitis or in good health (not recorded which).

CDR3 nucleotides: TGCAGTGCTCCAACAGGGTACGAGCAGTACTTC. Translation: CSAPTGYEQYF. The chain joins TRBV20-1 to TRBJ2-7, with D tentatively TRBD1 (6 bases). The CDR3 has 11 amino acids. Germline CDR1 is DFQATT and CDR2 is SNEGSKA (reference sequence). Deletions cut 5 bases from V and 4 bases from J, with 9 bases between.